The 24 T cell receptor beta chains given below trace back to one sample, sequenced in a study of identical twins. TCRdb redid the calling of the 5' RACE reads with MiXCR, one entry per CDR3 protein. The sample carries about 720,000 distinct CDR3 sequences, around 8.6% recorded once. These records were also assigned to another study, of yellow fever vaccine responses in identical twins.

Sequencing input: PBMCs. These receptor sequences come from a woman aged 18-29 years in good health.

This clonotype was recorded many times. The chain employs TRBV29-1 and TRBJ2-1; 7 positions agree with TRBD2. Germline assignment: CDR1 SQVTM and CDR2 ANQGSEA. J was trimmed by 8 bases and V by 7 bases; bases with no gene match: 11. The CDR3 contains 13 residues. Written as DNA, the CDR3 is TGCAGCGCAAGGACTAGAGCGCCCGATGAGCAGTTCTTC. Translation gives CSARTRAPDEQFF.

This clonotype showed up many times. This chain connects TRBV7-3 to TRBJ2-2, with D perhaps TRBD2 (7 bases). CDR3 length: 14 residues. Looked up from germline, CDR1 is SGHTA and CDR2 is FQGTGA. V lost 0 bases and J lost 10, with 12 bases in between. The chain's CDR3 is CASSLTAGAVELFF. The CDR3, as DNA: TGTGCCAGCAGCTTAACGGCGGGGGCTGTGGAGCTGTTTTTT.

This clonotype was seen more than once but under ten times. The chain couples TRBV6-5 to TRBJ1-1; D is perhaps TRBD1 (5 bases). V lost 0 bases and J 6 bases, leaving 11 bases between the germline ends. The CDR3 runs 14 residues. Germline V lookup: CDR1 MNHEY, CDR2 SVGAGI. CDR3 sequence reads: CASSYSSDTAEAFF. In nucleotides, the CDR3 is TGTGCCAGCAGTTACTCGTCGGACACGGCTGAAGCTTTCTTT.

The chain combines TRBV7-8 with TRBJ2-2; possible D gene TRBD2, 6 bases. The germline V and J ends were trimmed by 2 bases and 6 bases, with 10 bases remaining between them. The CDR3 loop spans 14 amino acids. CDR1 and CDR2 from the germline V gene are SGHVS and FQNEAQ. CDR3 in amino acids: CASSLKLAAGELFF. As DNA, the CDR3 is TGTGCCAGCAGCTTAAAACTAGCAGCCGGGGAGCTGTTTTTT.

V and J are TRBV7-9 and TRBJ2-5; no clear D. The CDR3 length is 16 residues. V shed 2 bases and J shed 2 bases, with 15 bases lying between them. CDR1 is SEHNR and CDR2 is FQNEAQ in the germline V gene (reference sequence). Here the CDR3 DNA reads TGTGCCAGCAGCTTATTTAAATACACCTTACAAGAGACCCAGTACTTC. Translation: CASSLFKYTLQETQYF.

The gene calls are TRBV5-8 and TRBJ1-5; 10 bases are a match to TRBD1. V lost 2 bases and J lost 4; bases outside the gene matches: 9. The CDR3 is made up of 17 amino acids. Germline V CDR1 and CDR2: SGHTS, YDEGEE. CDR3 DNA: TGTGCCAGCAGCTTAAACCATTGGACAGGGGGGAATCAGCCCCAGCATTTT. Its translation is CASSLNHWTGGNQPQHF.

CDR3 residues: CASSDGTSGNEQFF. DNA of the CDR3: TGTGCCAGCAGTGACGGGACTAGCGGGAATGAGCAGTTCTTC. The genes are TRBV6-4 and TRBJ2-1, with 12 bases lining up with TRBD2. Germline lookup yields CDR1 MRHNA and CDR2 SNTAGT. This CDR3 spans 14 amino acids. Trimming cost V 2 bases and J 7 bases; bases outside gene matches: 0.

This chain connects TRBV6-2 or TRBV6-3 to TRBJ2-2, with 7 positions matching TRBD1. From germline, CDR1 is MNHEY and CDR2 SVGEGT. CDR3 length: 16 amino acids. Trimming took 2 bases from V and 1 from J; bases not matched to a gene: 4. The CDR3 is CASSYVHRGNTGELFF. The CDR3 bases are TGTGCCAGCAGTTACGTCCACAGGGGGAACACCGGGGAGCTGTTTTTT.

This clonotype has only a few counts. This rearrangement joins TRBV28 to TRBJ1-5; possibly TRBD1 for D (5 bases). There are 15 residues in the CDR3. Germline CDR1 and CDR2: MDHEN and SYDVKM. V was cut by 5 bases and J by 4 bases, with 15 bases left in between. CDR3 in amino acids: CASSTLQGSNQPQHF. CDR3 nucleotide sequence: TGTGCCAGCAGTACCCTCCAGGGCTCTAATCAGCCCCAGCATTTT. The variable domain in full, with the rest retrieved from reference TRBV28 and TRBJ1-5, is DVKVTQSSRYLVKRTGEKVFLECVQDMDHENMFWYRQDPGLGLRLIYFSYDVKMKEKGDIPEGYSVSREKKERFSLILESASTNQTSMYLCASSTLQGSNQPQHFGDGTRLSIL.

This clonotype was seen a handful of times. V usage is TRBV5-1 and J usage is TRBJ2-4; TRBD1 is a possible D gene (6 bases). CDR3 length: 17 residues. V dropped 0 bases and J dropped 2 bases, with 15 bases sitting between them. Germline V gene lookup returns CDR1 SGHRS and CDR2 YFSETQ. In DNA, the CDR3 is TGCGCCAGCAGCTTGGGAGGACAGCTAAGTACCAAAAACATTCAGTACTTC. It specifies CASSLGGQLSTKNIQYF. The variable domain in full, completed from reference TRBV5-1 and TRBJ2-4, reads KAGVTQTPRYLIKTRGQQVTLSCSPISGHRSVSWYQQTPGQGLQFLFEYFSETQRNKGNFPGRFSGRQFSNSRSEMNVSTLELGDSALYLCASSLGGQLSTKNIQYFGAGTRLSVL.

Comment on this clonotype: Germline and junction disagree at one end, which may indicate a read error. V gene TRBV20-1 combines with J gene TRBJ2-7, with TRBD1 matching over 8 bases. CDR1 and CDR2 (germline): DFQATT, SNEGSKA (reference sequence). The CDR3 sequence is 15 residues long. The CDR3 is CCAINRGTHHYEQYF. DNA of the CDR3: TGCTGTGCTATTAACAGGGGGACACACCACTACGAGCAGTACTTC.

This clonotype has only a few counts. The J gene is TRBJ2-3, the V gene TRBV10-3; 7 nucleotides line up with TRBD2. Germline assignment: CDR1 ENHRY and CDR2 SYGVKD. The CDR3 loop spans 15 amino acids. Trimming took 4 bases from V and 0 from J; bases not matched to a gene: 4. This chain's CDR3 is CAISGGSGSTDTQYF. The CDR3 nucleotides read TGTGCCATCAGTGGAGGTAGCGGGAGCACAGATACGCAGTATTTT.

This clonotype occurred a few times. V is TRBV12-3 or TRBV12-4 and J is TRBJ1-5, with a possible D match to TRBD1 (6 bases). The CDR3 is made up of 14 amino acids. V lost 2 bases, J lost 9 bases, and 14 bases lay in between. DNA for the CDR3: TGTGCCAGCAGTTTAACAGGGCCGCGATCGCCCCAGCATTTT. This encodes CASSLTGPRSPQHF.

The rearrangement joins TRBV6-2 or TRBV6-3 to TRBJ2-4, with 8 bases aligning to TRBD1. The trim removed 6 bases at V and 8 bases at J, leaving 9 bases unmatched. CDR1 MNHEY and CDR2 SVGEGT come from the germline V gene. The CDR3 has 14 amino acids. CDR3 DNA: TGTGCCAGCAGACGGACAGGGAAGGGAGACATTCAGTACTTC. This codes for CASRRTGKGDIQYF.

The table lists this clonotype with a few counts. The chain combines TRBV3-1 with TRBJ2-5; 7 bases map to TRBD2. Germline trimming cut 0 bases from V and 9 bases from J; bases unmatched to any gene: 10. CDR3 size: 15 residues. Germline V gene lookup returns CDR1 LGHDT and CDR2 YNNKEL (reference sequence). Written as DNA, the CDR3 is TGTGCCAGCAGCCAAGATTGGCGGGAGAGTTTGGCCCAGTACTTC. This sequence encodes CASSQDWRESLAQYF.

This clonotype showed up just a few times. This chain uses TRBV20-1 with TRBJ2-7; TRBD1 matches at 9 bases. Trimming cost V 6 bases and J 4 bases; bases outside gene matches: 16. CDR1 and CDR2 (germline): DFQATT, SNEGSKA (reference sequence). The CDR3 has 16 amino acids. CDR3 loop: CSAIGQGFVAEYEQYF. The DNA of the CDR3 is TGCAGTGCGATAGGACAGGGGTTTGTTGCAGAATACGAGCAGTACTTC.

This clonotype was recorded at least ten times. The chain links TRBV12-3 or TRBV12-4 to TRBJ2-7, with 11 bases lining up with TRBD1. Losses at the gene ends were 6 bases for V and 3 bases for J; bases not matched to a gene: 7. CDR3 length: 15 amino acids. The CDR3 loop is CASRPRTGGLYEQYF. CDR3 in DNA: TGTGCCAGCAGACCTCGGACAGGGGGCCTCTACGAGCAGTACTTC.

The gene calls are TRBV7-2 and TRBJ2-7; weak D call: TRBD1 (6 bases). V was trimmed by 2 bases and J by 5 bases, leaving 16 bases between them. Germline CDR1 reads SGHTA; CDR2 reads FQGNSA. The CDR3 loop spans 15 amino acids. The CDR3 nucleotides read TGTGCCAGCAGCTTACCGGCAGGGGCGAGAGACGAGCAGTACTTC. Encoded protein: CASSLPAGARDEQYF.

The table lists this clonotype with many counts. The CDR3 region is CSARDLGGISPYEQYF. The CDR3 nucleotides read TGCAGTGCTAGAGATCTCGGGGGTATAAGTCCCTACGAGCAGTACTTC. The J gene is TRBJ2-7, the V gene TRBV20-1; a possible D gene is TRBD2 (6 bases). Trimming pared 0 bases from V and 2 bases from J, leaving 17 bases between. CDR1 and CDR2 (germline): DFQATT, SNEGSKA (reference sequence). The CDR3 totals 16 residues.

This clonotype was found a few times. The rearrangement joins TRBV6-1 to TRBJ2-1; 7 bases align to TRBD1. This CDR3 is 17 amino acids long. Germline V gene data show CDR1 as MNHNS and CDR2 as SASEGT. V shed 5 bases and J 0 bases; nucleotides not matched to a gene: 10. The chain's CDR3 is CASSQLKTGSSYNEQFF. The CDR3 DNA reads TGTGCCAGCAGTCAACTTAAGACAGGGAGCTCCTACAATGAGCAGTTCTTC.

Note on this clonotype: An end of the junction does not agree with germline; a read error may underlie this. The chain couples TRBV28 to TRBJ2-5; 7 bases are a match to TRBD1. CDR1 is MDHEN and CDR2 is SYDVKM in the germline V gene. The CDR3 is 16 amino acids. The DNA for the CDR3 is TGTGCCAGCAGTTTTGCCGGGACAGCCATTCGATGGACCAAGTACTTC. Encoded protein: CASSFAGTAIRWTKYF.

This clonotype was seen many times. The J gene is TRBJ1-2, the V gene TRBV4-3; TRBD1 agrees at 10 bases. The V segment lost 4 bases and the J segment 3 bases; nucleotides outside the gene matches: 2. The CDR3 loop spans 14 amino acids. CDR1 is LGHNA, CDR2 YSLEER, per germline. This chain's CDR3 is CASSPDRGDYGYTF. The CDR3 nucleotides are TGCGCCAGCAGCCCGGACAGGGGGGACTATGGCTACACCTTC.

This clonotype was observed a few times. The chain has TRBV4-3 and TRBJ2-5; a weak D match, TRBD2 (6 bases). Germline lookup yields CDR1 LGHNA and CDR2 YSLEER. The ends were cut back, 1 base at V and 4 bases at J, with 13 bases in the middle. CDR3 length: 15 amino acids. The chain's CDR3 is CASSQAHGGTETQYF. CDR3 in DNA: TGCGCCAGCAGCCAAGCCCACGGCGGGACAGAGACCCAGTACTTC.

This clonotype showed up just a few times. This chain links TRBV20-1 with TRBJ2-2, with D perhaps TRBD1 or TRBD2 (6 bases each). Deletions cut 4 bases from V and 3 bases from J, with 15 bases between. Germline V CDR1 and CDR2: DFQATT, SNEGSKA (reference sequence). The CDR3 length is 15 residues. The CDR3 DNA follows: TGCAGTGCTACCGTAGGGGGACTTTACACCGGGGAGCTGTTTTTT. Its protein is CSATVGGLYTGELFF.